This TCR beta chain was obtained from a study of monozygotic twins with inflammatory bowel disease. The study, taken as a whole, reports: It was not supported that a single strong signal or clonotype was associated with IBD. IBD-affected twins scored below their healthy co-twins in TCRbeta diversity (inverse Simpson). With others, IBD patients shared fewer clonotypes than healthy twins did, especially with disease activity.

Worth noting for this clonotype: Its specificity is unknown.

Template switching was used to attach UMIs, which incorporated a 6-nucleotide sample barcode. TCRdb derives one entry per CDR3 protein from the 5' RACE reads, leaving out DNA. The sample table includes approximately 150,000 distinct CDR3 sequences. Looked up from germline, CDR1 is SGHNT and CDR2 is YENEEA. This CDR3 is built from 16 residues. The sequence was obtained from a human donor with ulcerative colitis or Crohn's disease, or a healthy co-twin of an affected twin (not recorded which). The chain employs TRBV11-3 and TRBJ2-3; TCRdb names TRBD1, which stays unverified in the absence of DNA. Sequencing was carried out using blood. The CDR3 sequence: CASSLGRDRVTDTQYF.